This T cell receptor beta chain was recovered during a study of CD8+ T cells in alopecia areata. Stated treatment: oral pan-JAK inhibitor, 5-10 mg twice daily. RNA, once extracted, was reverse transcribed into cDNA for use as the sequencing template. Only in-frame clones appear in the TCRdb table, and some are missing; sequencing was by immunoSEQ multiplex PCR. The data contain some 45,000 clones, around nine tenths of them singletons. The CDR3 has 13 amino acids. Trimming cost V 3 bases and J 1 base, with 3 bases left between them. The germline gives CDR1 LGHNA, CDR2 YSLEER. This rearrangement joins TRBV4-3 to TRBJ2-2, with D unclear. The sequence came from a human donor with alopecia areata. Source: CD8+ T cells sorted from blood, taken at week 24, from a patient treated with tofacitinib. This CDR3 is CASSHRNTGELFF. The CDR3 DNA reads as TGCGCCAGCAGCCACAGGAACACCGGGGAGCTGTTTTTT.